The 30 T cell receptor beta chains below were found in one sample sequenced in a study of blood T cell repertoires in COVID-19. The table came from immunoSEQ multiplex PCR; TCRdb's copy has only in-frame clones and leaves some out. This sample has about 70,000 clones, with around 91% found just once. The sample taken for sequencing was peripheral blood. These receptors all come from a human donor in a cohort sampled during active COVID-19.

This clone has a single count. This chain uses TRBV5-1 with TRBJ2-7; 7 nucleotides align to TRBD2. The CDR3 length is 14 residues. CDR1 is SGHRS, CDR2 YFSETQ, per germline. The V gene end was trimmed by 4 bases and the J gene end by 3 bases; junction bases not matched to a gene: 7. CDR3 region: CASSPGGEGYEQYF. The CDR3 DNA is TGCGCCAGCAGCCCGGGGGGAGAGGGCTACGAGCAGTACTTC.

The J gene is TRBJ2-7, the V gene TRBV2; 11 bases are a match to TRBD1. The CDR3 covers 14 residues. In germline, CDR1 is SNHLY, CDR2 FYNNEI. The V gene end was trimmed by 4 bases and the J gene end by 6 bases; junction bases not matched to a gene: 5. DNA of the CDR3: TGTGCCAGCAGTGTCCGGGACAGGGGGGGCGAGCAGTACTTC. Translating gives CASSVRDRGGEQYF.

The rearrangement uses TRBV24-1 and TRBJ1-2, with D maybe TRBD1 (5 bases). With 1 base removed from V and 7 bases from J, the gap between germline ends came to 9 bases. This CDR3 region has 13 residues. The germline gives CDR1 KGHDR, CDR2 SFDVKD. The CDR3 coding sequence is TGTGCCACCAGTGATTTACGGGGGAGTGGCTACACCTTC. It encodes CATSDLRGSGYTF.

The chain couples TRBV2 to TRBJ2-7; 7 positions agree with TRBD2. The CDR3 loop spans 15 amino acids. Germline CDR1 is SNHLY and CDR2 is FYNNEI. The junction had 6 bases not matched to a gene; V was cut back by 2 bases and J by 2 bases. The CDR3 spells CASSESGGGPYEQYF. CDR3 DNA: TGTGCCAGCAGTGAATCTGGCGGGGGACCCTACGAGCAGTACTTC. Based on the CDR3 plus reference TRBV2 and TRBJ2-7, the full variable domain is EPEVTQTPSHQVTQMGQEVILRCVPISNHLYFYWYRQILGQKVEFLVSFYNNEISEKSEIFDDQFSVERPDGSNFTLKIRSTKLEDSAMYFCASSESGGGPYEQYFGPGTRLTVT.

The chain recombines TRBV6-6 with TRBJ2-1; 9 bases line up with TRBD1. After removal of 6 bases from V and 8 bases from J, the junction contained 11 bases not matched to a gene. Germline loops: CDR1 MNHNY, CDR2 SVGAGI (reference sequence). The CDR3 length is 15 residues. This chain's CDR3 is CASSLLRTGDYEQFF. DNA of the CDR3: TGTGCCAGCAGCCTACTGAGGACAGGGGATTATGAGCAGTTCTTC.

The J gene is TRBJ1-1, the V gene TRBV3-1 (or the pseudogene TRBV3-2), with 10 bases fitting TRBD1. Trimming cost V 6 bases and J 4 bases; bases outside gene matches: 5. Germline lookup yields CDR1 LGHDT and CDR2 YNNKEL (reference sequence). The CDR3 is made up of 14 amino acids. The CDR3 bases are TGTGCCAGCAGGCTGGGGACAGGGGCCACTGAAGCTTTCTTT. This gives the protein CASRLGTGATEAFF.

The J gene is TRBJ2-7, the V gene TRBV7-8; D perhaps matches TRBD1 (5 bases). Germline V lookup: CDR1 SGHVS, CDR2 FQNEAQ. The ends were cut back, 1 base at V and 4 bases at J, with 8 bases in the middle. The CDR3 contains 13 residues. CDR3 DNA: TGTGCCAGCAGCTTAGGCAGGGCTTACGAGCAGTACTTC. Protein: CASSLGRAYEQYF.

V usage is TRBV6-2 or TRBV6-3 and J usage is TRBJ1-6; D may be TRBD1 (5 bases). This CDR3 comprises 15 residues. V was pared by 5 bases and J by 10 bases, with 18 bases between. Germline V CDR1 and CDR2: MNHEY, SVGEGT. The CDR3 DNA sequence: TGTGCCAGCAGTGGAGAACAGGAGATGGGCTCACCCCTCCACTTT. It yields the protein CASSGEQEMGSPLHF.

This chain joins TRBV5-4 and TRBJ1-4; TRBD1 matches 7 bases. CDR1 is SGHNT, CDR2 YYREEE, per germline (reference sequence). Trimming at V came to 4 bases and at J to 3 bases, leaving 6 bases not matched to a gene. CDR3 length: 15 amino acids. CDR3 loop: CASSPQGGANEKLFF. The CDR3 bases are TGTGCCAGCAGCCCCCAGGGGGGAGCTAATGAAAAACTGTTTTTT.

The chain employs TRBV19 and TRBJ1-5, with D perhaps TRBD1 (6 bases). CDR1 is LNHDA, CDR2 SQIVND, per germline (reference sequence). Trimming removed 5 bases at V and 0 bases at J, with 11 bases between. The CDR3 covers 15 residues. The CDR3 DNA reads TGTGCCAGTAGTGCCGGACAGATTAGCAATCAGCCCCAGCATTTT. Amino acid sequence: CASSAGQISNQPQHF.

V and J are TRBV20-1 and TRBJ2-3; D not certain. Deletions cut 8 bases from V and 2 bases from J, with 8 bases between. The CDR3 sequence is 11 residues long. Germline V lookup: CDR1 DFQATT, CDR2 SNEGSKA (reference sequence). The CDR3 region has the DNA TGCAGTCCCATTGTCACAGATACGCAGTATTTT. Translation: CSPIVTDTQYF.

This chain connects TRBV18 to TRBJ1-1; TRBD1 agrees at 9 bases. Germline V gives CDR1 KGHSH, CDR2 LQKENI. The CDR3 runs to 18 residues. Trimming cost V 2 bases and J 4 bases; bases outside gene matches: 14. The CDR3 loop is CASSPDQTYRGHGTEAFF. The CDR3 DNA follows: TGTGCCAGCTCACCAGACCAGACGTACAGGGGGCATGGCACTGAAGCTTTCTTT.

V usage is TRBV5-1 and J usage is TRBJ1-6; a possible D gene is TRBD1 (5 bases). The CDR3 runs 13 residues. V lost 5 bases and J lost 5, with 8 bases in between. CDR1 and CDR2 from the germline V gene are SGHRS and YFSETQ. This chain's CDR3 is CASSAGNNSPLHF. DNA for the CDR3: TGCGCCAGCAGTGCAGGGAATAATTCACCCCTCCACTTT.

In nucleotides, the CDR3 is TGTGCCAGCAGCGGCGAGGGGGCAAGCAATCAGCCCCAGCATTTT. Translating gives CASSGEGASNQPQHF. This chain links TRBV13 with TRBJ1-5; the match to TRBD1 covers 7 bases. The CDR3 is 15 amino acids. CDR1 and CDR2 (germline): PRHDT, FYEKMQ (reference sequence). V lost 5 bases, J lost 1 base, and 5 bases stayed unmatched.

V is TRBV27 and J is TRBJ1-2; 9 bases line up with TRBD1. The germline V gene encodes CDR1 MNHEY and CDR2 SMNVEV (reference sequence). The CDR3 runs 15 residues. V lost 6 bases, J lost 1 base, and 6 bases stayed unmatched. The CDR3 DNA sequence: TGTGCCAGCAGCCACAGGGGGCTGGGTAACTATGGCTACACCTTC. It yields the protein CASSHRGLGNYGYTF.

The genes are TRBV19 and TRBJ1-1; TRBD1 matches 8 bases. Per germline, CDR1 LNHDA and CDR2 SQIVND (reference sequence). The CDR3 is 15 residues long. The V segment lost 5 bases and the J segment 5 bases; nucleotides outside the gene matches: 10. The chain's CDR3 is CASSSRTGRRTEAFF. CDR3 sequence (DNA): TGTGCCAGTAGTTCCCGGACAGGGCGGAGGACTGAAGCTTTCTTT.

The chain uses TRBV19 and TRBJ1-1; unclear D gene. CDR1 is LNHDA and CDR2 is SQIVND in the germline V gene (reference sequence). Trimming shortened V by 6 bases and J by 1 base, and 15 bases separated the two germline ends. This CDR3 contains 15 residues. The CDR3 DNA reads TGTGCCAGTAGCCTCCACATTACCGAGAACACTGAAGCTTTCTTT. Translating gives CASSLHITENTEAFF.

The CDR3 nucleotides are TGTGCCAGTCGTAGCGGGGGGGCCTACGAGCAGTACTTC. Protein: CASRSGGAYEQYF. The chain has TRBV27 and TRBJ2-7; TRBD2 aligns across 11 bases. The V gene's germline CDR1 is MNHEY and CDR2 SMNVEV (reference sequence). The CDR3 runs to 13 residues. After removal of 9 bases from V and 2 bases from J, the junction contained 3 bases not matched to a gene.

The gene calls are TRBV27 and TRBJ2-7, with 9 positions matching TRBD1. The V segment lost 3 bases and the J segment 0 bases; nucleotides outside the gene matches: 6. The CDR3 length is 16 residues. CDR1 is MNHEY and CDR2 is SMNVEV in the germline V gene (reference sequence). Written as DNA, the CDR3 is TGTGCCAGCAGTTTGGCGGGACAGGGAAACTCCTACGAGCAGTACTTC. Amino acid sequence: CASSLAGQGNSYEQYF.

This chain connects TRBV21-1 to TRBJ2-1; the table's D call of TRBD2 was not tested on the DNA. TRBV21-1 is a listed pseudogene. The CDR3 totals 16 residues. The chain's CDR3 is CASSSRLAGDHNEQFF. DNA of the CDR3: TGTGCCAGCAGCAGTCGACTAGCGGGGGATCACAATGAGCAGTTCTTC.

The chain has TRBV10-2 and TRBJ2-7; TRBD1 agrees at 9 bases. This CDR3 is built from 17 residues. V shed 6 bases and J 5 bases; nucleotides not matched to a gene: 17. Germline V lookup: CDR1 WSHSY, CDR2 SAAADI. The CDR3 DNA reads TGCGCCAGCAGACGAAAAGACCCCGGGACAGGGAATAACGAGCAGTACTTC. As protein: CASRRKDPGTGNNEQYF.

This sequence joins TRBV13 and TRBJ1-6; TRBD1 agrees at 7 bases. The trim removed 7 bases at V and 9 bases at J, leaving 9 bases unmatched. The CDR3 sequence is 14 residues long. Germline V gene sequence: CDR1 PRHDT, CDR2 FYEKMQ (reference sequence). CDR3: CASKRTGRGSPLHF. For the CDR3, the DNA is TGTGCCAGCAAAAGGACAGGTCGGGGTTCACCCCTCCACTTT.

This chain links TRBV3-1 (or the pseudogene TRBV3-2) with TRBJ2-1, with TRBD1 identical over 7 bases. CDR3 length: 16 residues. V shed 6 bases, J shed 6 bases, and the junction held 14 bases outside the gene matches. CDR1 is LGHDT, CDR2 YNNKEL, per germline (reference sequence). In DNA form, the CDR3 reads TGTGCCAGCAGTCCTATGGGGACAGCCCAGGGCAATGAGCAGTTCTTC. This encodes CASSPMGTAQGNEQFF.

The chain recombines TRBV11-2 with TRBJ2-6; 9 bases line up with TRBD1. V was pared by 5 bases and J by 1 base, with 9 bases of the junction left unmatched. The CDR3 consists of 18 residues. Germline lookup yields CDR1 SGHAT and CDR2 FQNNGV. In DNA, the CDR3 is TGTGCCAGCAGCCCCTTTCCCGGGACAGGGTCTGGGGCCAACGTCCTGACTTTC. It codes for CASSPFPGTGSGANVLTF.

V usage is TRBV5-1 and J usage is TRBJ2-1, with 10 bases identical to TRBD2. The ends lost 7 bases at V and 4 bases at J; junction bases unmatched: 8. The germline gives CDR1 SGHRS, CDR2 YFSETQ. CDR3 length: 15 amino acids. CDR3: CASDKRGGKYNEQFF. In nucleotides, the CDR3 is TGCGCCAGCGATAAGCGGGGGGGAAAATACAATGAGCAGTTCTTC.

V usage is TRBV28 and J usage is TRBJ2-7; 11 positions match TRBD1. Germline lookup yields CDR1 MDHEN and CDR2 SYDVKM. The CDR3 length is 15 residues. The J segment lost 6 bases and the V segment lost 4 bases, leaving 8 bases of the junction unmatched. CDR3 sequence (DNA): TGTGCCAGCAGTTGGACAGGGGGCGGATGGGCCGAGCAGTACTTC. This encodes CASSWTGGGWAEQYF.

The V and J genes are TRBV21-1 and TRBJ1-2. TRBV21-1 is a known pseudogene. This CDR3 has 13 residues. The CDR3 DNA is TGTGCCCGCGCGGGCACGGATTTTTATGGCTACACCTTC. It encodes CARAGTDFYGYTF.

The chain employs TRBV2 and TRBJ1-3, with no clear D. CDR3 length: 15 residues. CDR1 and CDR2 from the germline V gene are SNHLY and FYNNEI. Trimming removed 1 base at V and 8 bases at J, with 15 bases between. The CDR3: CASSEVGAELDTIYF. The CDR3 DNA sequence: TGTGCCAGCAGTGAAGTCGGAGCAGAGTTGGACACCATATATTTT.

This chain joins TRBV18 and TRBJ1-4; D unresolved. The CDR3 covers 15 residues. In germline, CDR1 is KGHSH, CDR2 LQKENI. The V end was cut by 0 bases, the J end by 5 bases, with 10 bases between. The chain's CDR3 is CASSPPEVRNEKLFF. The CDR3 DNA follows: TGTGCCAGCTCACCACCGGAGGTGAGGAATGAAAAACTGTTTTTT.

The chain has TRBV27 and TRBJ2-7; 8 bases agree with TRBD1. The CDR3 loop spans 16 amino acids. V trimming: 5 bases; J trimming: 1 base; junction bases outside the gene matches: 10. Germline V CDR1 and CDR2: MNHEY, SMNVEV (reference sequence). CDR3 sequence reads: CASSLTPGQASYEQYF. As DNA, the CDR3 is TGTGCCAGCAGTCTTACACCGGGACAGGCATCCTACGAGCAGTACTTC.